Presented here are 18 T cell receptor beta chains from one specimen sequenced in a study of cytomegalovirus exposure and HLA in healthy donors. The PCR employed 60 Vbeta primers together with 13 Jbeta primers. Generated by immunoSEQ multiplex PCR, the TCRdb table keeps only in-frame clones and is missing some. The sample includes over 100,000 clones, 74% of them seen just once. The sequenced sample consisted of PBMCs. The origin of the receptors is a man aged 35 to 55 in good health and CMV-seropositive.

This chain joins TRBV7-2 and TRBJ2-3, with D perhaps matching TRBD2 (5 bases). CDR1 and CDR2 (germline): SGHTA, FQGNSA. V was trimmed by 5 bases and J by 6 bases, leaving 15 bases between them. The CDR3 is 14 amino acids. The CDR3, as DNA: TGTGCCAGCAGCCCCTCCTTCGGCGGGGATACGCAGTATTTT. Encoded protein: CASSPSFGGDTQYF.

The chain has TRBV18 and TRBJ2-7, with 9 nucleotides matching TRBD1. V trimming: 3 bases; J trimming: 5 bases; junction bases outside the gene matches: 8. The germline CDR1 and CDR2 sequences are KGHSH and LQKENI. This CDR3 region has 15 residues. The CDR3 loop is CASSPTGGSGNEQYF. DNA of the CDR3: TGTGCCAGCTCACCGACAGGGGGATCAGGAAACGAGCAGTACTTC. Looking up the rest from reference TRBV18 and TRBJ2-7 gives the full variable domain: NAGVMQNPRHLVRRRGQEARLRCSPMKGHSHVYWYRQLPEEGLKFMVYLQKENIIDESGMPKERFSAEFPKEGPSILRIQQVVRGDSAAYFCASSPTGGSGNEQYFGPGTRLTVT.

The chain recombines TRBV30 with TRBJ2-1; TRBD2 matches 7 bases. Germline assignment: CDR1 GTSNPN and CDR2 SVGIG (reference sequence). This CDR3 spans 13 amino acids. The V and J ends lost 7 bases and 9 bases, in that order; junction bases with no gene match: 12. In nucleotides, the CDR3 is TGTGCCTTCCTCCGGCGGGGGAAAGGTGAGCAGTTCTTC. This sequence encodes CAFLRRGKGEQFF.

This sequence joins TRBV6-5 and TRBJ2-1, with a possible D match to TRBD2 (5 bases). The CDR3 covers 14 residues. V was trimmed by 0 bases and J by 10 bases, leaving 13 bases between them. CDR1 and CDR2 from the germline V gene are MNHEY and SVGAGI. CDR3 amino acids: CASSYSAGVGEQFF. Written as DNA, the CDR3 is TGTGCCAGCAGTTACTCCGCCGGGGTGGGGGAGCAGTTCTTC.

This clone showed up just a few times. The CDR3 region is CASSQEQGAYEKLFF. In DNA, the CDR3 is TGTGCCAGCAGCCAAGAGCAGGGGGCATATGAAAAACTGTTTTTT. The gene calls are TRBV4-2 and TRBJ1-4; 8 positions agree with TRBD1. Per the germline V gene, CDR1 is LGHNA and CDR2 is YNFKEQ. The CDR3 has 15 amino acids. J lost 6 bases, V lost 0 bases, and 3 bases had no gene match.

This clone was recorded a few times. The J gene is TRBJ1-5, the V gene TRBV28; D may be TRBD1 (5 bases). The V end lost 2 bases, the J end lost 3 bases, and 8 bases lay between the germline ends. The germline V gene has CDR1 MDHEN and CDR2 SYDVKM. The length of the CDR3 is 14 residues. In DNA form, the CDR3 reads TGTGCCAGCAGTTTAGGGGGGGACAATCAGCCCCAGCATTTT. Protein sequence: CASSLGGDNQPQHF.

This rearrangement joins TRBV6-4 to TRBJ1-2, with 8 bases fitting TRBD1. Germline V gene lookup returns CDR1 MRHNA and CDR2 SNTAGT. The CDR3 contains 14 residues. V gave up 3 bases and J gave up 4 bases; unmatched junction bases: 4. CDR3 coding DNA: TGTGCCAGCAGTGAAACAGGGGGAGGCTATGGCTACACCTTC. The encoded protein is CASSETGGGYGYTF.

The chain links TRBV7-6 to TRBJ1-1, with 7 positions matching TRBD1. The V and J ends lost 3 bases and 1 base, in that order; junction bases with no gene match: 8. Germline values: CDR1 SGHVS, CDR2 FNYEAQ. This CDR3 contains 16 residues. This chain's CDR3 is CASSLLTGVRNTEAFF. As DNA, the CDR3 is TGTGCCAGCAGCTTGCTCACAGGGGTTAGGAACACTGAAGCTTTCTTT.

The V call is TRBV7-9, the J call TRBJ2-6; 7 nucleotides line up with TRBD1. Germline assignment: CDR1 SEHNR and CDR2 FQNEAQ (reference sequence). Trimming took 5 bases from V and 2 from J; bases not matched to a gene: 6. The CDR3 loop spans 16 amino acids. CDR3 residues: CASSDDRDPGANVLTF. The DNA for the CDR3 is TGTGCCAGCAGCGACGACAGGGACCCTGGGGCCAACGTCCTGACTTTC.

The J gene is TRBJ2-7, the V gene TRBV29-1, with 7 nucleotides matching TRBD2. The CDR3 totals 13 residues. Germline CDR1 and CDR2: SQVTM and ANQGSEA. V shed 5 bases and J 0 bases; nucleotides not matched to a gene: 4. CDR3 protein: CSVTASGSYEQYF. The CDR3 DNA is TGCAGCGTTACGGCTAGCGGCTCCTACGAGCAGTACTTC.

The CDR3 loop reads CASRTGFNQPQHF. DNA of the CDR3: TGTGCCAGCCGAACAGGGTTCAATCAGCCCCAGCATTTT. The V and J genes are TRBV27 and TRBJ1-5; maybe TRBD1 (6 bases). CDR1 and CDR2 (germline): MNHEY, SMNVEV (reference sequence). The CDR3 is 13 amino acids. The V and J ends lost 8 bases and 3 bases respectively, with 11 bases between them.

This clone was detected a few times. The junction and the germline gene differ at one end; a read error may be behind it. This sequence joins TRBV2 and TRBJ1-1; 8 bases align to TRBD1. Germline V gives CDR1 SNHLY, CDR2 FYNNEI. This CDR3 is built from 13 residues. The CDR3 nucleotides are TGTGCCAGCAGTGAAATCCGCGGGACAGGCGAACTCTTT. Its translation is CASSEIRGTGELF.

This clone was detected a few times. The rearrangement links TRBV2 to TRBJ2-1, with 10 positions matching TRBD2. CDR1 and CDR2 (germline): SNHLY, FYNNEI. The V and J ends lost 8 bases and 5 bases, in that order; junction bases with no gene match: 3. This CDR3 contains 13 residues. CDR3 protein: CASELAGNNEQFF. CDR3 nucleotide sequence: TGTGCCAGCGAACTAGCGGGGAACAATGAGCAGTTCTTC.

This chain connects TRBV25-1 to TRBJ1-2; maybe TRBD1 (5 bases). The germline V and J ends were trimmed by 4 bases and 5 bases, with 11 bases remaining between them. In germline, CDR1 is MGHDK, CDR2 SYGVNS. The CDR3 is 13 amino acids. The CDR3 loop reads CASSGPGGYGYTF. CDR3 DNA sequence: TGTGCCAGCAGTGGACCCGGGGGGTATGGCTACACCTTC.

The gene calls are TRBV10-1 and TRBJ1-1; 7 bases match TRBD1. The CDR3 covers 16 residues. J was trimmed by 1 base and V by 6 bases; bases with no gene match: 11. From germline, CDR1 is WNHNN and CDR2 SYGVQD (reference sequence). The CDR3, as DNA: TGCGCCAGCAGGAGGACAGGTGAGCAATGGAACACTGAAGCTTTCTTT. This gives the protein CASRRTGEQWNTEAFF.

The chain links TRBV5-1 to TRBJ2-1, with TRBD2 matching 11 bases. V trimming: 3 bases; J trimming: 7 bases; junction bases outside the gene matches: 15. The CDR3 length is 18 residues. The V gene's germline CDR1 is SGHRS and CDR2 YFSETQ. CDR3 DNA: TGCGCCAGCAGCTCGGGACTAGCGGCACTAGGAGGTGGTAATGAGCAGTTCTTC. It yields the protein CASSSGLAALGGGNEQFF.

This chain links TRBV7-8 with TRBJ2-1; TRBD2 matches at 10 bases. J gave up 8 bases and V 5 bases, and 21 bases lay outside the gene matches. The CDR3 contains 19 residues. Germline CDR1 and CDR2: SGHVS and FQNEAQ. CDR3 sequence reads: CASSPRHQVSGGPTDEQFF. DNA of the CDR3: TGTGCCAGCAGCCCCCGACATCAAGTTAGCGGGGGGCCTACGGATGAGCAGTTCTTC. The full variable domain, with the rest looked up from reference TRBV7-8 and TRBJ2-1, is GAGVSQSPRYKVAKRGQDVALRCDPISGHVSLFWYQQALGQGPEFLTYFQNEAQLDKSGLPSDRFFAERPEGSVSTLKIQRTQQEDSAVYLCASSPRHQVSGGPTDEQFFGPGTRLTVL.

The table lists this clone with a few counts. The chain employs TRBV7-2 and TRBJ1-2; TRBD1 agrees at 9 bases. The CDR3 contains 15 residues. CDR1 is SGHTA and CDR2 is FQGNSA in the germline V gene. V was clipped by 1 base and J by 8 bases; unmatched bases: 8. The CDR3 region is CASSLGGTGKAGYTF. DNA of the CDR3: TGTGCCAGCAGCTTAGGGGGGACAGGGAAAGCGGGCTACACCTTC. The complete variable domain, with remaining parts taken from reference TRBV7-2 and TRBJ1-2, reads GAGVSQSPSNKVTEKGKDVELRCDPISGHTALYWYRQSLGQGLEFLIYFQGNSAPDKSGLPSDRFSAERTGGSVSTLTIQRTQQEDSAVYLCASSLGGTGKAGYTFGSGTRLTVV.